This entry lists 14 T cell receptor beta chains sequenced from one sample in a study of PD-L1 blockade in urothelial cancer. The assay was immunoSEQ multiplex PCR, and TCRdb's table has in-frame clones only and misses some. There are some 45,000 clones in the sample; about 88% occur only once, and around 25% lies in the top ten. Specified time point: pretreatment peripheral blood. The sample in question was PBMCs, obtained around atezolizumab (anti-PD-L1) treatment. These receptors were taken from a donor at least 40 years old with urothelial cancer.

This sequence joins TRBV2 and TRBJ2-7; tentatively, D is TRBD1 (5 bases). This CDR3 has 12 amino acids. V was cut by 8 bases and J by 5 bases, with 13 bases left in between. In germline, CDR1 is SNHLY, CDR2 FYNNEI. The CDR3 loop reads CASFLGEHEQYF. CDR3 nucleotides: TGTGCCAGCTTTCTAGGGGAACACGAGCAGTACTTC.

The chain combines TRBV11-2 with TRBJ2-7; possibly TRBD2 for D (5 bases). Germline assignment: CDR1 SGHAT and CDR2 FQNNGV. Trimming removed 3 bases at V and 6 bases at J, with 12 bases between. The CDR3 runs 13 residues. In DNA form, the CDR3 reads TGTGCCAGCAGCTTCGCCCCTCGGGGCGAGCAGTACTTC. This gives the protein CASSFAPRGEQYF.

V and J are TRBV29-1 and TRBJ2-1; D gene unclear. Germline V gives CDR1 SQVTM, CDR2 ANQGSEA. The CDR3 totals 13 residues. Trimming removed 6 bases from V and 4 bases from J, with 13 bases in between. CDR3 DNA: TGCAGCGTGTCTCGGGTGGTTTACAATGAGCAGTTCTTC. This codes for CSVSRVVYNEQFF.

This chain joins TRBV7-6 and TRBJ2-1; 8 bases map to TRBD2. The CDR3 consists of 17 residues. Trimming took 0 bases from V and 6 from J; bases not matched to a gene: 10. In germline, CDR1 is SGHVS, CDR2 FNYEAQ. As DNA, the CDR3 is TGTGCCAGCAGCTTAGCTCCTTCGGGGGGGGAGGGCAATGAGCAGTTCTTC. Its translation: CASSLAPSGGEGNEQFF.

The CDR3 bases are TGTGCCAGTAGGCGAGGGCTCGGGACTAGCGCCCACAATGAGCAGTTCTTC. It yields the protein CASRRGLGTSAHNEQFF. The gene calls are TRBV19 and TRBJ2-1, with 10 nucleotides matching TRBD2. The J segment lost 5 bases and the V segment lost 6 bases, leaving 13 bases of the junction unmatched. The CDR3 extends over 17 amino acids. Looked up from germline, CDR1 is LNHDA and CDR2 is SQIVND (reference sequence). Complete variable domain (other parts from reference TRBV19 and TRBJ2-1): DGGITQSPKYLFRKEGQNVTLSCEQNLNHDAMYWYRQDPGQGLRLIYYSQIVNDFQKGDIAEGYSVSREKKESFPLTVTSAQKNPTAFYLCASRRGLGTSAHNEQFFGPGTRLTVL.

The rearrangement links TRBV6-5 to TRBJ2-2, with TRBD1 as a possible D gene (5 bases). Between the trimmed V and J ends, which lost 5 bases and 0 bases, there was a span of 10 bases. Germline assignment: CDR1 MNHEY and CDR2 SVGAGI. The CDR3 totals 15 residues. The CDR3 loop reads CASSTQGPNTGELFF. The CDR3 nucleotides are TGTGCCAGCAGTACTCAGGGCCCGAACACCGGGGAGCTGTTTTTT.

J is TRBJ2-1 and V is TRBV7-9; TRBD1 is a possible D gene (6 bases). Germline values: CDR1 SEHNR, CDR2 FQNEAQ (reference sequence). The length of the CDR3 is 14 residues. Trimming shortened V by 1 base and J by 10 bases, and 14 bases separated the two germline ends. The CDR3 reads CASSLGDNRREQFF. The CDR3 DNA follows: TGTGCCAGCAGCTTAGGGGACAACCGTCGGGAGCAGTTCTTC.

The rearrangement links TRBV5-1 to TRBJ2-7; 7 bases fit TRBD1. The CDR3 totals 15 residues. Losses at the gene ends were 4 bases for V and 3 bases for J; bases not matched to a gene: 10. The germline V gene encodes CDR1 SGHRS and CDR2 YFSETQ. The DNA of the CDR3 is TGCGCCAGCAGCACCACGACAGGGAAAGGCTACGAGCAGTACTTC. It yields the protein CASSTTTGKGYEQYF.

This clone was counted only a few times. The V gene is TRBV10-3, the J gene TRBJ2-1; 7 nucleotides match TRBD2. CDR1 is ENHRY and CDR2 is SYGVKD in the germline V gene. This CDR3 region has 17 residues. The V gene end was trimmed by 2 bases and the J gene end by 7 bases; junction bases not matched to a gene: 14. CDR3 coding DNA: TGTGCCATCAGTGAGCCCCCCTGGGAGGGCCTTGAGAATGAGCAGTTCTTC. It yields the protein CAISEPPWEGLENEQFF.

This rearrangement joins TRBV7-9 to TRBJ2-5; D might be TRBD2 (6 bases). Per the germline V gene, CDR1 is SEHNR and CDR2 is FQNEAQ (reference sequence). The CDR3 covers 16 residues. V was clipped by 2 bases and J by 5 bases, with 18 bases between them. The CDR3 protein is CASSLLLVGRGETQYF. The DNA for the CDR3 is TGTGCCAGCAGCTTACTCTTGGTGGGACGGGGGGAGACCCAGTACTTC.

V gene TRBV4-1 combines with J gene TRBJ2-1; D not resolved. CDR1 is MGHRA and CDR2 is YSYEKL in the germline V gene. This CDR3 comprises 14 residues. The ends were cut back, 0 bases at V and 5 bases at J, with 8 bases in the middle. DNA of the CDR3: TGCGCCAGCAGCCAAGATTTCCGGGACAATGAGCAGTTCTTC. This encodes CASSQDFRDNEQFF.

The CDR3 region has the DNA TGTGCCATCAGTGTCGGGTTCACCATATATTTT. Translating gives CAISVGFTIYF. This chain connects TRBV10-3 to TRBJ1-3; D gene unclear. Germline CDR1 is ENHRY and CDR2 is SYGVKD. The CDR3 has 11 residues. Trimming pared 4 bases from V and 9 bases from J, leaving 7 bases between.

This chain connects TRBV18 to TRBJ1-1, with D possibly TRBD1 on 5 matching bases. Trimming took 6 bases from V and 1 from J, leaving 12 bases between them. The CDR3 totals 14 residues. Per the germline V gene, CDR1 is KGHSH and CDR2 is LQKENI. CDR3 nucleotides: TGTGCCAGCTCCCCCGGTAGGGGGAACACTGAAGCTTTCTTT. Its protein is CASSPGRGNTEAFF.

This clone came up once. The CDR3, as DNA: TGCGCCAGCAGCCCCGGACTAGCGCAGAGCACAGATACGCAGTATTTT. Protein sequence: CASSPGLAQSTDTQYF. The chain recombines TRBV5-1 with TRBJ2-3; 9 bases line up with TRBD2. The CDR3 is 16 residues long. Germline V gene data show CDR1 as SGHRS and CDR2 as YFSETQ. V dropped 4 bases and J dropped 0; count of bases not matched to a gene: 6.